The next 9 T cell receptor beta chains were all read from a single sample in a study of regulatory T cells. Amplification used 52 TRBV primers and 13 TRBJ primers. Assay used: immunoSEQ multiplex PCR; TCRdb lists only in-frame clones, some missing. The sample holds around 2,100 clones, 65% to 75% seen once. The sequenced material came from CD8+ T cells sorted from blood. These receptors were collected from a person in their thirties with CD3G deficiency.

The chain employs TRBV5-1 and TRBJ2-4; the D gene is possibly TRBD2 (7 bases). The V end lost 4 bases, the J end lost 6 bases, and 17 bases lay between the germline ends. CDR1 is SGHRS, CDR2 YFSETQ, per germline. The CDR3 covers 15 residues. The CDR3 nucleotides read TGCGCCAGCAGCAGAACATCAGGGGAGGGAAACATTCAGTACTTC. This codes for CASSRTSGEGNIQYF.

The J gene is TRBJ1-1, the V gene TRBV4-1, with D perhaps TRBD1 (5 bases). CDR3 length: 14 amino acids. V was pared by 2 bases and J by 6 bases, with 13 bases between. The germline V gene encodes CDR1 MGHRA and CDR2 YSYEKL. This chain's CDR3 is CASSQSGLAPEAFF. Written as DNA, the CDR3 is TGCGCCAGCAGCCAATCGGGACTTGCCCCTGAAGCTTTCTTT.

This clone is deemed hyperexpanded. This rearrangement joins TRBV28 to TRBJ2-7; tentative D call: TRBD2 (6 bases). V dropped 3 bases and J dropped 5 bases, with 11 bases sitting between them. Germline CDR1 reads MDHEN; CDR2 reads SYDVKM. This CDR3 is built from 13 residues. The CDR3 coding sequence is TGTGCCAGCAGTTTTGGGGGGTTAAACGAGCAGTACTTC. Translated, it gives CASSFGGLNEQYF.

The rearrangement joins TRBV28 to TRBJ2-1; either TRBD1 or TRBD2 may fit D (6 bases each). Germline CDR1 and CDR2: MDHEN and SYDVKM. The CDR3 length is 14 residues. V was clipped by 2 bases and J by 8 bases, with 13 bases between them. The CDR3 loop is CASSLGGGNYEQFF. Here the CDR3 DNA reads TGTGCCAGCAGTTTAGGAGGGGGTAACTATGAGCAGTTCTTC.

The rearrangement joins TRBV10-1 to TRBJ1-4, with a tentative D call TRBD1 (5 bases). V dropped 4 bases and J dropped 8 bases, with 14 bases sitting between them. The CDR3 covers 14 residues. Germline V gene data show CDR1 as WNHNN and CDR2 as SYGVQD (reference sequence). CDR3 loop: CASSVGGIDEKLFF. DNA of the CDR3: TGCGCCAGCAGTGTCGGGGGAATCGACGAAAAACTGTTTTTT.

This clone was recorded a few times. The chain recombines TRBV28 with TRBJ2-7, with 7 bases aligning to TRBD2. This CDR3 region has 15 residues. After removal of 6 bases from V and 3 bases from J, the junction contained 11 bases not matched to a gene. Germline V lookup: CDR1 MDHEN, CDR2 SYDVKM. CDR3 region: CASRSLAVQIYEQYF. As DNA, the CDR3 is TGTGCCAGCAGGTCTCTAGCGGTACAAATCTACGAGCAGTACTTC.

The chain combines TRBV10-3 with TRBJ2-4; weak D call: TRBD1 (5 bases). Germline loops: CDR1 ENHRY, CDR2 SYGVKD. The CDR3 totals 14 residues. The ends were cut back, 3 bases at V and 6 bases at J, with 12 bases in the middle. CDR3 sequence (DNA): TGTGCCATCAGTGACCCCGACAGATTAAACATTCAGTACTTC. Its protein is CAISDPDRLNIQYF.

The table lists this clone with a few counts. The genes are TRBV7-8 and TRBJ2-3, with 7 nucleotides matching TRBD2. V was pared by 1 base and J by 0 bases, with 16 bases of the junction left unmatched. The germline V gene has CDR1 SGHVS and CDR2 FQNEAQ. The CDR3 sequence is 20 residues long. The CDR3 DNA is TGTGCCAGCAGCTTAGGAGTCCCCGGCCCTAGCGGAACTAGCACAGATACGCAGTATTTT. Amino acid sequence: CASSLGVPGPSGTSTDTQYF.

Only a few counts were recorded for this clone. This chain connects TRBV28 to TRBJ2-2; TRBD2 is a possible D gene (6 bases). CDR3 length: 16 amino acids. The V end was cut by 5 bases, the J end by 7 bases, with 20 bases between. The germline V gene has CDR1 MDHEN and CDR2 SYDVKM. Here the CDR3 reads CASSVKAGPEVGELFF. For the CDR3, the DNA is TGTGCCAGCAGTGTCAAAGCGGGTCCCGAGGTCGGGGAGCTGTTTTTT.